The clone carrying this T cell receptor beta chain was counted many times. The sample comes from a study of neurological immune-mediated disorders. Indicated time point: longitudinal time-point 2. CDR1 is KGHSH and CDR2 is LQKENI in the germline V gene. The CDR3 spans 15 residues. Trimming left V 2 bases short and J 1 base short, with 10 bases between. TCRdb fed the 5' RACE reads into MiXCR, producing one record per CDR3 protein. The sample carries 57,000 or so distinct CDR3 sequences, nearly 10% recorded once. The chain employs TRBV18 and TRBJ2-3, with D uncertain. The sequence was obtained from a man aged 25 to 40 in good health. Material for sequencing was PBMCs. The CDR3 here is CASSPGQEGTDTQYF. The CDR3 DNA follows: TGTGCCAGCTCACCAGGGCAGGAAGGCACAGATACGCAGTATTTT.